The rows below give T cell receptor beta chains drawn from one sample of a study of blood T cell repertoires in COVID-19. The repertoire was sequenced with immunoSEQ multiplex PCR; TCRdb's copy has only in-frame clones and lacks some. The sample holds some 180,000 clones, about 80% seen once. Sequencing input: PBMCs or T cells enriched from blood (not recorded which). The receptors stem from a woman aged 70-85 years in a cohort exposed to, infected with or recovered from COVID-19 (not recorded which). Each CDR3 is given with its conserved first and last residue. The D gene is left open where the match is weak. Not every row has a clone size; where given, it reads once, few, many or a size class.

V gene,D gene,J gene,clone size,CDR3 DNA,CDR3 protein
TRBV21-1,.,TRBJ2-5,.,TGTGCCAGCAGCGAGGGCCTCCAAGAGACCCAGTACTTC,CASSEGLQETQYF
TRBV18,TRBD2,TRBJ2-1,.,TGTGCCAGCTCACTAAACATAGCGGGAGGAGGTAATGAGCAGTTCTTC,CASSLNIAGGGNEQFF
TRBV7-9,TRBD1,TRBJ1-4,once,TGTGCCAGCAGCTCGCCAGGGGGAAGGGGTGAAAAACTGTTTTTT,CASSSPGGRGEKLFF
TRBV7-9,.,TRBJ2-1,.,TGTGCCAGCAGCTTAGGGTGGGGGCAGGCCTCAAGTGAGCAGTTCTTC,CASSLGWGQASSEQFF
TRBV7-9,.,TRBJ2-5,once,TGTGCCAGCAGCTTAGTCGGGGGGCCCGGAGAGACCCAGTACTTC,CASSLVGGPGETQYF
TRBV28,TRBD1,TRBJ1-5,.,TGTGCCAGCAGTTTAGGGGGGACAGGGTGGAATCAGCCCCAGCATTTT,CASSLGGTGWNQPQHF
TRBV7-9,TRBD1,TRBJ2-7,.,TGTGCCAGCAGCTCAGACAGAGGGACAGGAGGATTGCACTTC,CASSSDRGTGGLHF
TRBV15,TRBD2,TRBJ2-1,.,TGTGCCACCAGAATGACTAGCGGGACCATCTCCTACAATGAGCAGTTCTTC,CATRMTSGTISYNEQFF
TRBV7-2,TRBD2,TRBJ2-7,.,TGTGCCAGCAGCTTAGAAGCGGGGGCTTATTACGAGCAGTACTTC,CASSLEAGAYYEQYF
TRBV10-1,.,TRBJ2-2,few,TGCGCCAGCAGCACCGGAGCTATAGGGGCCGGGGAGCTGTTTTTT,CASSTGAIGAGELFF
TRBV18,.,TRBJ2-3,.,TGTGCCAGCCTCGCGGGGCTAGCCGGCACAGATACGCAGTATTTT,CASLAGLAGTDTQYF
TRBV28,TRBD2,TRBJ2-7,.,TGTGCCACCTCATCCTTGAGCGGGAGTCAATCCTACGAGCAGTACTTC,CATSSLSGSQSYEQYF
TRBV2,.,TRBJ1-1,.,TGTGCCAGCAGCCCAAGGGGGATGAACACTGAAGCTTTCTTT,CASSPRGMNTEAFF
TRBV28,.,TRBJ1-1,once,TGTGCCAGCAGTTTATCGGGAGGAGGGGATACGGCTTTCTTT,CASSLSGGGDTAFF
TRBV3-1/TRBV3-2,.,TRBJ2-5,.,TGTGCCAGCAGCCCTCGGGACTTCATGGAGACCCAGTACTTC,CASSPRDFMETQYF